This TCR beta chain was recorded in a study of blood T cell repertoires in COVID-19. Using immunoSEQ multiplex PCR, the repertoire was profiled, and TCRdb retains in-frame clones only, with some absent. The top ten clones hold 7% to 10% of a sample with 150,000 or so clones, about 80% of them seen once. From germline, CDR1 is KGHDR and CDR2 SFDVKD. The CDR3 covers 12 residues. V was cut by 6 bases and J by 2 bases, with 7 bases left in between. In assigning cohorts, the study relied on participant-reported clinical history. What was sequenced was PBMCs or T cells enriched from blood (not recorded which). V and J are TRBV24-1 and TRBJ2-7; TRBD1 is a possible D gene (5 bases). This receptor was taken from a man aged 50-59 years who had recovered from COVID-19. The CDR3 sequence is CATSRGPYEQYF. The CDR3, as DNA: TGTGCCACCAGTAGGGGCCCCTACGAGCAGTACTTC.